This entry is about one TCR beta chain. Its antigen is not known. Unmatched junction bases numbered 16, after V lost 5 bases and J lost 6 bases. CDR3 length: 18 residues. From germline, CDR1 is LNHDA and CDR2 SQIVND (reference sequence). In the naive CD8 group, cells lacked CD45RO and were positively selected for CCR7, so terminally differentiated effector memory CD45RA+ cells were left out. This record comes from a study of shared clonotypes between healthy human individuals. Researchers ran the assay at a deep level. Here immunoSEQ multiplex PCR was the method, and the copy in TCRdb shows in-frame clones only, minus some. Here the sample spans around 2,000,000 clones, about 95% being singletons. The study's findings and limits: The represented genetic and exposure-history diversity was limited by the small number of donors. Researchers sampled blood only, noting tissue repertoires likely differ.

This TCR was sampled from a man younger than 35 in good health. The sample was naive CD8+ T cells sorted from blood. This chain links TRBV19 with TRBJ2-1; 10 nucleotides match TRBD2. CDR3 sequence: CASSPMDRGTSGINEQFF. The CDR3 coding sequence is TGTGCCAGTAGTCCTATGGACAGAGGTACTAGCGGGATCAATGAGCAGTTCTTC.